What follows is one T cell receptor beta chain and its context. RNA totalling about 0.45 to 1 ug underwent reverse transcription with random hexamers. Using its own MiXCR run on the immunoSEQ multiplex PCR reads, TCRdb lists one record per CDR3 protein. The sample holds a few hundred thousand distinct CDR3 sequences, about 95% seen once. This specimen comes from a study of CD8 T cells in Susac syndrome. Germline assignment: CDR1 DFQATT and CDR2 SNEGSKA (reference sequence). The V end lost 6 bases, the J end lost 4 bases, and 12 bases lay between the germline ends. The CDR3 has 12 residues. The specimen sequenced was CD4+ T cells from PBMCs. The V gene is TRBV20-1, the J gene TRBJ1-1, with D perhaps TRBD1 (5 bases). The receptor comes from a human donor with multiple sclerosis. The CDR3 region is CSAYSGTTEAFF. The CDR3 DNA follows: TGCAGTGCGTACTCAGGGACCACTGAAGCTTTCTTT.